This T cell receptor beta chain derives from a study of OX40 agonist ivuxolimab in advanced cancers. About the study: Three patients got partial responses; one had hepatocellular carcinoma and two had cutaneous melanoma. General observations from the study: Among patients with partial responses at 0.1-3.0 mg/kg, clonal expansion was among the lowest. In CD8+ T cells, expanded clones were on average more numerous than in CD4+. The study observed clonal expansion of CD4+ and CD8+ blood T cells by week 6 at 0.1 to 3.0 mg/kg.

Here immunoSEQ multiplex PCR was the method, and the copy in TCRdb shows in-frame clones only, minus some. The sample lists under 75,000 clones, roughly 92% occurring once. The germline gives CDR1 LNHNV, CDR2 YYDKDF (reference sequence). The CDR3 has 14 residues. Worth noting for this clone: Its antigen is not known. An end of the junction differs from the germline gene, which may be a read error.

The receptor was isolated from an adult with an advanced solid tumor such as melanoma, head and neck, liver or kidney cancer. This chain joins TRBV15 and TRBJ2-5; D may be TRBD1 or TRBD2 (6 bases each). The source was CD4+ or CD8+ T cells sorted from blood, collected in a trial of the OX40 agonist ivuxolimab. The CDR3 bases are TGTGCCGCCAGCAGAGGGGGGACCCAAGAGACCCAGTACTTC. It translates to CAASRGGTQETQYF.